This passage covers 24 T cell receptor beta chains from one sample sequenced in a study of cytomegalovirus exposure and HLA in healthy donors. In the PCR, 60 Vbeta and 13 Jbeta primers were used. Profiled with immunoSEQ multiplex PCR; TCRdb holds only in-frame clones, not every one. Of under 300,000 clones in the sample, roughly 85% were seen once. Input material: PBMCs. These receptors all come from a man aged 40-50 years in good health and CMV-seropositive.

V is TRBV28 and J is TRBJ2-7; 12 bases fit TRBD1. V was pared by 3 bases and J by 3 bases, with 6 bases of the junction left unmatched. Per the germline V gene, CDR1 is MDHEN and CDR2 is SYDVKM. The CDR3 is made up of 16 amino acids. CDR3 nucleotides: TGTGCCAGCAGTTTTAGGGACAGGGGGCTTATCTACGAGCAGTACTTC. Translating gives CASSFRDRGLIYEQYF.

The chain has TRBV7-2 and TRBJ2-5; 12 bases match TRBD1. There are 16 residues in the CDR3. Germline values: CDR1 SGHTA, CDR2 FQGNSA. The J segment lost 5 bases and the V segment lost 1 base, leaving 5 bases of the junction unmatched. The chain's CDR3 is CASSLGWDRGRETQYF. CDR3 bases: TGTGCCAGCAGCTTAGGTTGGGACAGGGGGCGGGAGACCCAGTACTTC. Variable domain in full (rest from reference TRBV7-2 and TRBJ2-5): GAGVSQSPSNKVTEKGKDVELRCDPISGHTALYWYRQSLGQGLEFLIYFQGNSAPDKSGLPSDRFSAERTGGSVSTLTIQRTQQEDSAVYLCASSLGWDRGRETQYFGPGTRLLVL.

The rearrangement joins TRBV7-3 to TRBJ2-5, with D maybe TRBD2 (6 bases). This CDR3 is built from 15 residues. Trimming stripped 2 bases from V and 3 bases from J, with 13 bases between. Germline V gene data show CDR1 as SGHTA and CDR2 as FQGTGA. CDR3 sequence: CASSLWAGGEETQYF. The CDR3 DNA follows: TGTGCCAGCAGCTTATGGGCCGGCGGGGAAGAGACCCAGTACTTC.

The chain uses TRBV4-1 and TRBJ2-3; no reliable D call. The CDR3 spans 15 residues. V was clipped by 0 bases and J by 0 bases, with 7 bases between them. Germline CDR1 MGHRA, CDR2 YSYEKL. The CDR3 spells CASSQETRSTDTQYF. In DNA, the CDR3 is TGCGCCAGCAGCCAAGAAACGAGAAGCACAGATACGCAGTATTTT.

This chain links TRBV11-3 with TRBJ2-7; no definite D call. CDR1 and CDR2 from the germline V gene are SGHNT and YENEEA. There are 13 residues in the CDR3. V lost 5 bases and J 6 bases, leaving 14 bases between the germline ends. CDR3 coding DNA: TGTGCCAGCAGCCCGACTCGACGGTCCGAGCAGTACTTC. Amino acid sequence: CASSPTRRSEQYF.

The V call is TRBV2, the J call TRBJ2-7; D remains ambiguous. The V gene lost 4 bases and the J gene lost 5 bases, with 9 bases spanning the gap. Germline CDR1 and CDR2: SNHLY and FYNNEI. This CDR3 contains 12 residues. CDR3 region: CASSVGIDEQYF. In DNA, the CDR3 is TGTGCCAGCAGTGTGGGCATTGACGAGCAGTACTTC.

The gene calls are TRBV28 and TRBJ2-7; TRBD1 aligns across 9 bases. Germline V gene data show CDR1 as MDHEN and CDR2 as SYDVKM. With 3 bases clipped from V and 7 bases from J, the junction kept 13 bases outside the gene matches. The CDR3 is 16 amino acids. The CDR3 DNA sequence: TGTGCCAGCAGTTTGACGGGACAGGGAGGTTCAGGGGAGCAGTACTTC. Translation gives CASSLTGQGGSGEQYF.

The chain combines TRBV19 with TRBJ1-4; D gene ambiguous. Between the trimmed V and J ends, which lost 5 bases and 3 bases, there was a span of 19 bases. Looked up from germline, CDR1 is LNHDA and CDR2 is SQIVND (reference sequence). The CDR3 is 17 residues long. Here the CDR3 DNA reads TGTGCCAGTAGTCACAGACGAGGAGGGTCGTCTAATGAAAAACTGTTTTTT. Translation: CASSHRRGGSSNEKLFF.

This chain connects TRBV7-3 to TRBJ1-1; 9 bases align to TRBD1. J gave up 0 bases and V 6 bases, and 8 bases lay outside the gene matches. Germline loops: CDR1 SGHTA, CDR2 FQGTGA. The CDR3 is made up of 16 amino acids. The CDR3 here is CASSPGTGTLNTEAFF. Here the CDR3 DNA reads TGTGCCAGCAGTCCGGGGACAGGGACCTTGAACACTGAAGCTTTCTTT.

The rearrangement links TRBV6-1 to TRBJ1-1, with D maybe TRBD1 (6 bases). The CDR3 loop spans 14 amino acids. Germline assignment: CDR1 MNHNS and CDR2 SASEGT. With 5 bases removed from V and 4 bases from J, the gap between germline ends came to 14 bases. CDR3 sequence reads: CASSKLDSPTEAFF. CDR3 nucleotide sequence: TGTGCCAGCAGTAAATTGGACAGTCCCACTGAAGCTTTCTTT.

CDR3 sequence (DNA): TGTGCCAGCAGTTACCAACTAGCGGGAGGGTACGAGCAGTACTTC. This codes for CASSYQLAGGYEQYF. V is TRBV6-5 and J is TRBJ2-7; TRBD2 aligns across 13 bases. This CDR3 spans 15 amino acids. Per germline, CDR1 MNHEY and CDR2 SVGAGI. V shed 2 bases, J shed 4 bases, and the junction held 2 bases outside the gene matches.

This clone was observed a single time. The chain has TRBV6-5 and TRBJ2-1, with TRBD2 matching over 8 bases. This CDR3 has 15 amino acids. Germline CDR1 MNHEY, CDR2 SVGAGI. The J segment lost 3 bases and the V segment lost 8 bases, leaving 9 bases of the junction unmatched. CDR3 protein: CASSDSGRSYNEQFF. The DNA for the CDR3 is TGTGCCAGCTCAGACAGCGGGAGAAGCTACAATGAGCAGTTCTTC.

This clone was seen once. The V call is TRBV9, the J call TRBJ2-7; no reliable D call. The CDR3 consists of 11 residues. V was trimmed by 7 bases and J by 3 bases, leaving 8 bases between them. Germline V gene data show CDR1 as SGDLS and CDR2 as YYNGEE. For the CDR3, the DNA is TGTGCCAGCGCGCGGATCTACGAGCAGTACTTC. It is translated as CASARIYEQYF.

This chain joins TRBV7-8 and TRBJ2-1; 13 nucleotides match TRBD2. V lost 1 base, J lost 7 bases, and 1 base stayed unmatched. The CDR3 sequence is 15 residues long. CDR1 is SGHVS, CDR2 FQNEAQ, per germline. The CDR3 loop reads CASSLELAGGNEQFF. CDR3 nucleotide sequence: TGTGCCAGCAGCTTAGAACTAGCGGGAGGGAATGAGCAGTTCTTC.

The CDR3 DNA is TGTGCCAGCAGCCAAAGGGGGTTTTCAGGGAATCAGCCCCAGCATTTT. This codes for CASSQRGFSGNQPQHF. The rearrangement joins TRBV4-2 to TRBJ1-5, with a tentative D call TRBD1 (6 bases). The CDR3 totals 16 residues. Between the trimmed V and J ends, which lost 2 bases and 4 bases, there was a span of 15 bases. Per the germline V gene, CDR1 is LGHNA and CDR2 is YNFKEQ.

The genes are TRBV27 and TRBJ2-7, with D possibly matching TRBD1 (5 bases). The germline V gene encodes CDR1 MNHEY and CDR2 SMNVEV (reference sequence). This CDR3 has 13 amino acids. Trimming removed 4 bases at V and 5 bases at J, with 12 bases between. This chain's CDR3 is CASSSAGFHEQYF. The CDR3 DNA follows: TGTGCCAGCAGTTCGGCAGGGTTCCACGAGCAGTACTTC.

The chain employs TRBV7-9 and TRBJ1-4, with 7 bases identical to TRBD1. Trimming removed 1 base from V and 8 bases from J; junction bases left unmatched: 4. This CDR3 contains 14 residues. The germline gives CDR1 SEHNR, CDR2 FQNEAQ (reference sequence). The DNA for the CDR3 is TGTGCCAGCAGCTTAGGACAGGGAGAAGAAAAACTGTTTTTT. The encoded protein is CASSLGQGEEKLFF.

The gene calls are TRBV4-1 and TRBJ1-1, with 8 bases identical to TRBD1. V shed 6 bases and J 4 bases; nucleotides not matched to a gene: 4. Germline V gene data show CDR1 as MGHRA and CDR2 as YSYEKL. This CDR3 has 13 amino acids. CDR3 sequence (DNA): TGCGCCAGCAGACTTACAGGGGGCACTGAAGCTTTCTTT. This gives the protein CASRLTGGTEAFF.

This sequence joins TRBV19 and TRBJ1-5; perhaps TRBD1 as D (5 bases). From germline, CDR1 is LNHDA and CDR2 SQIVND (reference sequence). This CDR3 contains 14 residues. V was trimmed by 9 bases and J by 4 bases, leaving 16 bases between them. DNA of the CDR3: TGTGCCAGCTTATGGACGGGGGGGAATCAGCCCCAGCATTTT. Translated: CASLWTGGNQPQHF.

The gene calls are TRBV15 and TRBJ2-7; 12 bases align to TRBD1. CDR1 is LNHNV and CDR2 is YYDKDF in the germline V gene (reference sequence). CDR3 size: 17 residues. V shed 1 base and J 4 bases; nucleotides not matched to a gene: 8. CDR3: CATSRGYGTGGQYEQYF. Here the CDR3 DNA reads TGTGCCACCAGCAGAGGTTATGGGACAGGGGGCCAGTACGAGCAGTACTTC.

V gene TRBV6-5 combines with J gene TRBJ2-3; no reliable D call. Germline V gives CDR1 MNHEY, CDR2 SVGAGI. This CDR3 has 16 residues. Trimming removed 0 bases at V and 5 bases at J, with 15 bases between. The CDR3 DNA sequence: TGTGCCAGCAGTTACTCGTCTGGCCTCCGTGGAGATACGCAGTATTTT. This encodes CASSYSSGLRGDTQYF.

The chain is built from TRBV9 and TRBJ2-7; maybe TRBD1 (6 bases). Germline assignment: CDR1 SGDLS and CDR2 YYNGEE. CDR3 length equals 15 residues. The V end lost 0 bases, the J end lost 2 bases, and 12 bases lay between the germline ends. In DNA, the CDR3 is TGTGCCAGCAGCGTAGGCCGGGACACCCCCTACGAGCAGTACTTC. It is translated as CASSVGRDTPYEQYF.

The V gene is TRBV7-9, the J gene TRBJ1-1, with TRBD1 as a possible D gene (6 bases). V was cut by 5 bases and J by 4 bases, with 14 bases left in between. This CDR3 has 14 amino acids. The V gene's germline CDR1 is SEHNR and CDR2 FQNEAQ (reference sequence). CDR3 coding DNA: TGTGCCAGCAGCCGCCTTCGGGGGGCCACTGAAGCTTTCTTT. Its translation is CASSRLRGATEAFF.

The chain recombines TRBV2 with TRBJ1-4; TRBD1 aligns across 7 bases. Germline lookup yields CDR1 SNHLY and CDR2 FYNNEI. The CDR3 totals 14 residues. V lost 7 bases and J lost 4; bases outside the gene matches: 6. The CDR3 DNA sequence: TGTGCCAGCAAGGAGGGGGCCATTAATGAAAAACTGTTTTTT. Translated: CASKEGAINEKLFF.